This section outlines one T cell receptor beta chain sequence together with its context. In terms of age and location, participants ranged from roughly 18 to 100 years and lived in around 22 US areas. The sample is drawn from a study of blood T cell repertoires in COVID-19. On the study more broadly: Sources were T cells, B-cell-depleted T cells, or PBMCs; the material itself was cDNA or gDNA.

Sequencing used immunoSEQ multiplex PCR; TCRdb keeps in-frame clones, though not all of them. The sample lists under 200,000 clones, 80% seen once, with 3.4% in the top ten. Germline V lookup: CDR1 LNHDA, CDR2 SQIVND (reference sequence). Trimming left V 3 bases short and J 7 bases short, with 7 bases between. This CDR3 has 12 amino acids. The chain joins TRBV19 to TRBJ1-5; D is unclear. The sample was PBMCs or T cells enriched from blood (not recorded which). This clonotype originated in a woman aged 55-69 years who had recovered from COVID-19. CDR3: CASSMRGQPQHF. In DNA form, the CDR3 reads TGTGCCAGTAGTATGCGGGGACAGCCCCAGCATTTT.